The 25 T cell receptor beta chains reported below all come from one sample, sequenced in a study of Graves' ophthalmopathy and Graves' hyperthyroidism. RNA transcripts were the template, and TCR beta CDR3 regions were amplified from them. An opening RT-PCR round employed HTBI primers and preceded a second-round multiplex PCR. TCRdb analysed the multiplex PCR reads with MiXCR anew, one entry per CDR3 protein. This table has some 350,000 distinct CDR3 sequences, about 17% appearing once. Sequencing was done on a sample of peripheral blood. The receptors shown here come from an adult woman with stable Graves' hyperthyroidism.

At least ten counts were recorded for this clonotype. The chain employs TRBV30 and TRBJ2-7; 7 nucleotides match TRBD2. V shed 2 bases, J shed 2 bases, and the junction held 6 bases outside the gene matches. CDR3 length: 14 amino acids. Germline lookup yields CDR1 GTSNPN and CDR2 SVGIG (reference sequence). CDR3 DNA sequence: TGTGCCTGGAGTAGATTAGCGGGTCCCTACGAGCAGTACTTC. Amino acids: CAWSRLAGPYEQYF.

This clonotype was detected ten times or more. The chain joins TRBV25-1 to TRBJ2-7; D uncertain. Trimming pared 6 bases from V and 2 bases from J, leaving 11 bases between. The CDR3 has 13 residues. CDR1 is MGHDK and CDR2 is SYGVNS in the germline V gene. CDR3 nucleotide sequence: TGTGCCAGCAGCCCCCAGGCCACCTACGAGCAGTACTTC. Translation gives CASSPQATYEQYF.

The rearrangement uses TRBV6-5 and TRBJ1-2; the match to TRBD1 covers 7 bases. The CDR3 length is 15 residues. In germline, CDR1 is MNHEY, CDR2 SVGAGI. V trimming: 1 base; J trimming: 6 bases; junction bases outside the gene matches: 8. The CDR3 reads CASSYFPTGKDGYTF. CDR3 nucleotides: TGTGCCAGCAGTTACTTCCCGACAGGGAAAGATGGCTACACCTTC.

This clonotype was counted only a few times. The CDR3 spells CASSSQINQPQHF. CDR3 bases: TGTGCCAGCTCATCCCAGATCAATCAGCCCCAGCATTTT. This chain uses TRBV18 with TRBJ1-5; D ambiguous. V was cut by 5 bases and J by 3 bases, with 8 bases left in between. The length of the CDR3 is 13 residues. CDR1 and CDR2 (germline): KGHSH, LQKENI.

This clonotype was recorded at least ten times. The chain couples TRBV27 to TRBJ2-7; D gene unclear. Per germline, CDR1 MNHEY and CDR2 SMNVEV (reference sequence). The V end was cut by 2 bases, the J end by 7 bases, with 12 bases between. The CDR3 has 13 amino acids. DNA of the CDR3: TGTGCCAGCAGTTTAGGTCCCCGGTGGGAGCAGTACTTC. Protein: CASSLGPRWEQYF.

This clonotype was counted a few times. A much larger clone differs from this one at a single base, so this may be a read error. This chain links TRBV12-3 or TRBV12-4 with TRBJ2-4; D ambiguous. CDR3 length: 18 residues. The chain's CDR3 is CASSRLIWQEIAKNIKYF. The DNA for the CDR3 is TGTGCCAGCAGCCGCCTTATCTGGCAGGAGATAGCCAAAAACATTAAGTACTTC.

In this sample, this clonotype turned up a few times. A read error may be the cause here, since a much bigger clone is one base away. This chain connects TRBV6-5 to TRBJ2-2; maybe TRBD2 (5 bases). Germline CDR1 is MNHEY and CDR2 is SVGAGI. This CDR3 region has 13 residues. DNA for the CDR3: TGTGCCAGCAGTTCTAAGAACACCGGGGAGCTGTGTTTT. It encodes CASSSKNTGELCF.

This clonotype appeared many times. The chain uses TRBV11-2 and TRBJ1-1; tentative D call: TRBD1 (6 bases). V was clipped by 5 bases and J by 0 bases, with 16 bases between them. The CDR3 is made up of 16 amino acids. Germline CDR1 is SGHAT and CDR2 is FQNNGV. Here the CDR3 DNA reads TGTGCCAGCAGCCCTATCGGACAGCACATGAACACTGAAGCTTTCTTT. It yields the protein CASSPIGQHMNTEAFF. The whole variable domain, filled in from reference TRBV11-2 and TRBJ1-1, reads EAGVAQSPRYKIIEKRQSVAFWCNPISGHATLYWYQQILGQGPKLLIQFQNNGVVDDSQLPKDRFSAERLKGVDSTLKIQPAKLEDSAVYLCASSPIGQHMNTEAFFGQGTRLTVV.

This clonotype was observed a few times. The chain recombines TRBV7-2 with TRBJ2-5, with 8 nucleotides matching TRBD2. The CDR3 runs 16 residues. Germline V gene lookup returns CDR1 SGHTA and CDR2 FQGNSA. Trimming took 5 bases from V and 3 from J; bases not matched to a gene: 11. The CDR3 reads CASSKTTGTRKETQYF. In DNA, the CDR3 is TGTGCCAGCAGCAAGACAACCGGGACTAGGAAAGAGACCCAGTACTTC. Combining the CDR3 with reference TRBV7-2 and TRBJ2-5 gives the whole variable domain GAGVSQSPSNKVTEKGKDVELRCDPISGHTALYWYRQSLGQGLEFLIYFQGNSAPDKSGLPSDRFSAERTGGSVSTLTIQRTQQEDSAVYLCASSKTTGTRKETQYFGPGTRLLVL.

This clonotype appeared many times. This chain uses TRBV28 with TRBJ2-2; TRBD1 or TRBD2 may be the D gene (5 bases each). This CDR3 spans 13 amino acids. Trimming removed 8 bases from V and 0 bases from J, with 7 bases in between. Germline V gene data show CDR1 as MDHEN and CDR2 as SYDVKM. CDR3 loop: CASGGPNTGELFF. CDR3 nucleotide sequence: TGTGCCAGCGGGGGTCCGAACACCGGGGAGCTGTTTTTT.

This clonotype was seen many times. The V gene is TRBV6-5, the J gene TRBJ2-2, with D tentatively TRBD2 (6 bases). Germline CDR1 and CDR2: MNHEY and SVGAGI. This CDR3 has 15 amino acids. The V end lost 0 bases, the J end lost 4 bases, and 9 bases lay between the germline ends. The CDR3 sequence: CASSYSQGGTGELFF. The CDR3 DNA follows: TGTGCCAGCAGTTACTCTCAGGGAGGCACCGGGGAGCTGTTTTTT.

This clonotype was observed many times. The CDR3 DNA follows: TGTGCCAGCTCGTGGGGGCAAGGGCCCCAGCATTTT. Protein sequence: CASSWGQGPQHF. The chain is built from TRBV2 and TRBJ1-5; tentatively, D is TRBD1 (6 bases). Germline lookup yields CDR1 SNHLY and CDR2 FYNNEI. The V and J ends lost 8 bases and 9 bases respectively, with 14 bases between them. This CDR3 region has 12 residues.

The chain links TRBV6-1 to TRBJ1-5, with TRBD1 matching over 10 bases. From germline, CDR1 is MNHNS and CDR2 SASEGT. This CDR3 region has 16 residues. The V gene end was trimmed by 6 bases and the J gene end by 7 bases; junction bases not matched to a gene: 12. The CDR3 DNA reads as TGTGCCAGCAGCCAGAGCCGGGACAGGGGTCGACAGCCCCAGCATTTT. As protein: CASSQSRDRGRQPQHF.

The chain links TRBV20-1 to TRBJ2-2; no definite D call. The V gene's germline CDR1 is DFQATT and CDR2 SNEGSKA (reference sequence). Trimming removed 6 bases at V and 7 bases at J, with 15 bases between. The CDR3 is made up of 13 amino acids. In DNA form, the CDR3 reads TGCAGTGCACCGTGGACCCGAAGCGGGGAGCTGTTTTTT. Protein product: CSAPWTRSGELFF.

This clonotype was seen many times. The V call is TRBV9, the J call TRBJ1-2; D gene uncertain. Germline CDR1 is SGDLS and CDR2 is YYNGEE. There are 16 residues in the CDR3. V was shortened by 0 bases and J by 8 bases, with 20 bases between the two germline ends. The DNA of the CDR3 is TGTGCCAGCAGCGTAGGGCACCCAACGATGCGTCTCGGCTACACCTTC. Translated, it gives CASSVGHPTMRLGYTF.

In this sample, this clonotype turned up many times. The genes are TRBV20-1 and TRBJ1-5, with D tentatively TRBD1 (5 bases). Germline CDR1 and CDR2: DFQATT and SNEGSKA (reference sequence). Trimming left V 1 base short and J 2 bases short, with 12 bases between. CDR3 length: 15 amino acids. The CDR3 loop is CSARVLGQGNQPQHF. The CDR3 DNA is TGCAGTGCTAGAGTTTTAGGACAAGGCAATCAGCCCCAGCATTTT.

This clonotype came up many times. The V gene is TRBV27, the J gene TRBJ2-7, with 7 positions matching TRBD2. V dropped 7 bases and J dropped 1; count of bases not matched to a gene: 10. The CDR3 has 15 residues. The germline gives CDR1 MNHEY, CDR2 SMNVEV (reference sequence). CDR3 sequence: CASKTSASGSYEQYF. In nucleotides, the CDR3 is TGTGCCAGCAAAACTAGCGCATCGGGGTCCTACGAGCAGTACTTC.

This clonotype showed up many times. This sequence joins TRBV20-1 and TRBJ2-5; D might be TRBD2 (5 bases). The V and J ends lost 3 bases and 1 base respectively, with 12 bases between them. Germline CDR1 is DFQATT and CDR2 is SNEGSKA (reference sequence). This CDR3 comprises 14 residues. DNA for the CDR3: TGCAGTGCTAGGATTCTAGCTTCCCAAGAGACCCAGTACTTC. Translation: CSARILASQETQYF.

The chain couples TRBV11-2 to TRBJ1-6; TRBD1 might be the D (6 bases). The V gene's germline CDR1 is SGHAT and CDR2 FQNNGV. This CDR3 contains 15 residues. V was shortened by 0 bases and J by 7 bases, with 10 bases between the two germline ends. CDR3 sequence reads: CASSLEAGANSPLHF. The CDR3 DNA reads TGTGCCAGCAGCTTAGAGGCAGGGGCAAATTCACCCCTCCACTTT.

This clonotype has at least ten counts. At one end the junction does not follow the germline gene, possibly because of a read error. The chain links TRBV10-3 to TRBJ1-5; D remains unclear. Germline CDR1 and CDR2: ENHRY and SYGVKD. The CDR3 runs to 13 residues. CDR3 protein: CAFRPAEDQPQHF. The CDR3 bases are TGTGCCTTCAGGCCCGCCGAAGATCAGCCCCAGCATTTT.

This clonotype was seen many times. This chain connects TRBV4-2 to TRBJ2-5; 7 nucleotides align to TRBD2. The CDR3 runs to 19 residues. Germline trimming cut 3 bases from V and 5 bases from J; bases unmatched to any gene: 21. Germline assignment: CDR1 LGHNA and CDR2 YNFKEQ. CDR3 sequence reads: CASSQPPKGLDSPRETQYF. DNA of the CDR3: TGTGCCAGCAGCCAGCCGCCGAAAGGACTAGATTCCCCCCGGGAGACCCAGTACTTC.

This clonotype was counted many times. V gene TRBV28 combines with J gene TRBJ2-4; 8 positions match TRBD2. This CDR3 has 20 residues. V trimming: 3 bases; J trimming: 0 bases; junction bases outside the gene matches: 16. From germline, CDR1 is MDHEN and CDR2 SYDVKM. Here the CDR3 DNA reads TGTGCCAGCAGTTTCCCCCTAAGCGGGGGACTCACATTAGCCAAAAACATTCAGTACTTC. Its translation: CASSFPLSGGLTLAKNIQYF.

In this sample, this clonotype turned up many times. The chain recombines TRBV28 with TRBJ1-2; no reliable D call. This CDR3 spans 13 amino acids. CDR1 and CDR2 from the germline V gene are MDHEN and SYDVKM. V was shortened by 5 bases and J by 3 bases, with 10 bases between the two germline ends. The CDR3 bases are TGTGCCAGCAGTCCGACCGGTTACTATGGCTACACCTTC. Its protein product is CASSPTGYYGYTF.

The genes are TRBV6-1 and TRBJ2-5; possibly TRBD2 for D (6 bases). The CDR3 length is 15 residues. The germline V and J ends were trimmed by 7 bases and 2 bases, with 17 bases remaining between them. CDR1 MNHNS and CDR2 SASEGT come from the germline V gene. The CDR3 loop is CASTKGLAYQETQYF. The CDR3 DNA sequence: TGTGCCAGCACCAAGGGGCTAGCGTATCAAGAGACCCAGTACTTC.

This clonotype has a count of ten or more. The rearrangement uses TRBV4-2 and TRBJ1-1; D remains ambiguous. Trimming pared 0 bases from V and 2 bases from J, leaving 13 bases between. Germline V gene sequence: CDR1 LGHNA, CDR2 YNFKEQ. CDR3 length equals 16 residues. CDR3 bases: TGTGCCAGCAGCCAAGACCAATCCTGGGGAAACACTGAAGCTTTCTTT. As protein: CASSQDQSWGNTEAFF.